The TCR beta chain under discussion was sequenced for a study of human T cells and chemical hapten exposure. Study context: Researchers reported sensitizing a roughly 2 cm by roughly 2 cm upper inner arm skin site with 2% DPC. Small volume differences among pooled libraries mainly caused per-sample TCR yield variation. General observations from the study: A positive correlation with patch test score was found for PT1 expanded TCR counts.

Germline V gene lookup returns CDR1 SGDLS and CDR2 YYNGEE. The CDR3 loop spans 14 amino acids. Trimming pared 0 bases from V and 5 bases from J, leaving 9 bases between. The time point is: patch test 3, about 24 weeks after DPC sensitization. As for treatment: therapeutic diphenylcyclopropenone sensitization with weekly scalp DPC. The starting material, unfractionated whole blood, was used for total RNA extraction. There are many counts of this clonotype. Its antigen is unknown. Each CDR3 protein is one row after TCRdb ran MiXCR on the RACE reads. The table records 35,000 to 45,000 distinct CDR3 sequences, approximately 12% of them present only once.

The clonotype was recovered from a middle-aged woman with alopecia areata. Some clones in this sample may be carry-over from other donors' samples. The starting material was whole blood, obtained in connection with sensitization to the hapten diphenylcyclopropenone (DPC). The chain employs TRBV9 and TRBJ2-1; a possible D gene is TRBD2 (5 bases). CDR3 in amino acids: CASSVGGADNEQFF. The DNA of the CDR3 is TGTGCCAGCAGCGTAGGGGGAGCGGACAATGAGCAGTTCTTC.